Below, 21 T cell receptor beta chains from the same sample are listed, as sequenced in a study of T cells in Graves' hyperthyroidism and ophthalmopathy. TCR beta CDR3 region amplification was performed from RNA transcripts. Initially, a first-round RT-PCR of the TCR CDR3 employed the HTBI primer set. TCRdb itself ran the multiplex PCR reads through MiXCR, one entry per CDR3 protein. Here the sample spans about 840,000 distinct CDR3 sequences, more than 30% being singletons. Sequenced material: blood. These receptors all stem from a man between 18 and 29 years old with Graves' hyperthyroidism.

The V gene is TRBV12-3 or TRBV12-4, the J gene TRBJ1-1; D ambiguous. The V end was cut by 6 bases, the J end by 5 bases, with 19 bases between. The CDR3 spans 15 residues. The CDR3 nucleotides read TGTGCCAGCAGGGCGGGCCGGAAAGGGCTAACTGAAGCTTTCTTT. This gives the protein CASRAGRKGLTEAFF.

The chain carries TRBV10-3 and TRBJ2-7, with 7 bases that match TRBD2. V lost 2 bases and J lost 9; bases outside the gene matches: 13. This CDR3 has 15 amino acids. Germline V gene lookup returns CDR1 ENHRY and CDR2 SYGVKD. DNA for the CDR3: TGTGCCATCAGTGAGCTCCCGGGACTACTGGAAGGGCAGTACTTC. It yields the protein CAISELPGLLEGQYF.

The V call is TRBV29-1, the J call TRBJ2-2, with D possibly being TRBD1 (6 bases). The CDR3 consists of 11 residues. Trimming took 7 bases from V and 6 from J, leaving 9 bases between them. Germline CDR1 SQVTM, CDR2 ANQGSEA. This CDR3 reads CSGQGSGELFF. The CDR3 nucleotides are TGCAGCGGTCAGGGGTCCGGGGAGCTGTTTTTT.

As regards this clonotype: The conserved phenylalanine or tryptophan normally closing the CDR3 is absent here, so this likely arose from a read error. Because the CDR3's place on the DNA is in doubt, the DNA is left out and the CDR3 is given as listed by TCRdb. The chain has TRBV2 and TRBJ1-4; TRBD1, the D gene given by the table, was not confirmed from the DNA. CDR1 is SNHLY, CDR2 FYNNEI, per germline. Inclusive of both ends, the CDR3 amounts to 11 amino acids. CDR3 amino acids: CASSEGPGGSY.

The rearrangement links TRBV9 to TRBJ2-7; 8 nucleotides match TRBD2. This CDR3 is 16 amino acids long. V shed 2 bases, J shed 3 bases, and the junction held 10 bases outside the gene matches. Germline V CDR1 and CDR2: SGDLS, YYNGEE. The CDR3 loop reads CASSVLIAGSGYEQYF. CDR3 in DNA: TGTGCCAGCAGCGTGCTAATAGCGGGGTCGGGCTACGAGCAGTACTTC.

This chain links TRBV6-2 or TRBV6-3 with TRBJ1-2; 7 bases match TRBD1. The germline V gene has CDR1 MNHEY and CDR2 SVGEGT. The CDR3 loop spans 16 amino acids. The ends lost 2 bases at V and 1 base at J; junction bases unmatched: 7. The CDR3 loop is CASSYVTGTDNYGYTF. The DNA for the CDR3 is TGTGCCAGCAGTTACGTAACCGGGACAGATAACTATGGCTACACCTTC.

This clonotype was counted ten times or more. The V call is TRBV7-9, the J call TRBJ1-2; TRBD1 matches at 9 bases. The trim removed 4 bases at V and 3 bases at J, leaving 3 bases unmatched. This CDR3 region has 14 residues. Looked up from germline, CDR1 is SEHNR and CDR2 is FQNEAQ (reference sequence). CDR3 coding DNA: TGTGCCAGCAGCTACCGGGACAGGGACTATGGCTACACCTTC. Amino acid sequence: CASSYRDRDYGYTF.

This clonotype was seen a handful of times. The chain employs TRBV7-6 and TRBJ2-5; D gene unclear. Germline V gene data show CDR1 as SGHVS and CDR2 as FNYEAQ. Trimming removed 2 bases from V and 0 bases from J, with 10 bases in between. The CDR3 has 15 amino acids. The CDR3 region has the DNA TGTGCCAGCAGCTTAAAGACGGAAAACCAAGAGACCCAGTACTTC. It translates to CASSLKTENQETQYF. Full variable domain (outside the CDR3, taken from reference TRBV7-6 and TRBJ2-5): GAGVSQSPRYKVTKRGQDVALRCDPISGHVSLYWYRQALGQGPEFLTYFNYEAQQDKSGLPNDRFSAERPEGSISTLTIQRTEQRDSAMYRCASSLKTENQETQYFGPGTRLLVL.

V usage is TRBV12-3 or TRBV12-4 and J usage is TRBJ2-2; TRBD1 might be the D (5 bases). The CDR3 is 16 residues long. V gave up 2 bases and J gave up 3 bases, with 13 bases separating them. The CDR3 DNA reads TGTGCCAGCAGTTTAATCAGGGCTCAATACACCGGGGAGCTGTTTTTT. It translates to CASSLIRAQYTGELFF.

This clonotype came up many times. The chain employs TRBV14 and TRBJ2-7; 9 nucleotides match TRBD1. CDR1 is SGHDN and CDR2 is FVKESK in the germline V gene. The CDR3 totals 16 residues. V trimming: 3 bases; J trimming: 2 bases; junction bases outside the gene matches: 8. CDR3 loop: CASSHEAWTGAYEQYF. Written as DNA, the CDR3 is TGTGCCAGCAGCCACGAGGCTTGGACAGGGGCCTACGAGCAGTACTTC.

At least ten counts were recorded for this clonotype. The chain recombines TRBV29-1 with TRBJ2-7; D is uncertain. Trimming removed 4 bases from V and 0 bases from J, with 10 bases in between. The CDR3 totals 13 residues. Germline V gene sequence: CDR1 SQVTM, CDR2 ANQGSEA. As DNA, the CDR3 is TGCAGCGTTGGGGTAGGGCCCTCCTACGAGCAGTACTTC. Residues: CSVGVGPSYEQYF.

The sample holds a few counts of this clonotype. This rearrangement joins TRBV7-2 to TRBJ2-5; a possible D gene is TRBD1 (6 bases). Trimming took 1 base from V and 2 from J, leaving 17 bases between them. The germline V gene encodes CDR1 SGHTA and CDR2 FQGNSA. The CDR3 has 17 residues. Here the CDR3 reads CASSLEGTWRLQETQYF. CDR3 DNA sequence: TGTGCCAGCAGCTTAGAAGGGACATGGAGGCTTCAAGAGACCCAGTACTTC.

Worth noting for this clonotype: One end of the junction does not line up with germline, which may come from a read error. The chain carries TRBV10-3 and TRBJ2-7, with D perhaps matching TRBD1 or TRBD2 (6 bases each). The V gene's germline CDR1 is ENHRY and CDR2 SYGVKD. The CDR3 length is 16 residues. CDR3 loop: CASSLAEGGHSYEQYF. The DNA of the CDR3 is TGTGCCAGCAGTTTAGCCGAGGGGGGCCATTCCTACGAGCAGTACTTC.

The V call is TRBV7-9, the J call TRBJ1-6; a weak D match, TRBD1 (5 bases). Germline V gene data show CDR1 as SEHNR and CDR2 as FQNEAQ (reference sequence). CDR3 length: 17 residues. Trimming cost V 5 bases and J 0 bases, with 14 bases left between them. The CDR3 DNA sequence: TGTGCCAGCAGCACGCCGAGGCAGGGCTCCTATAATTCACCCCTCCACTTT. Protein: CASSTPRQGSYNSPLHF.

This clonotype appeared many times. The chain has TRBV19 and TRBJ1-5; possible D gene TRBD1, 6 bases. Germline assignment: CDR1 LNHDA and CDR2 SQIVND (reference sequence). The CDR3 covers 16 residues. Trimming shortened V by 6 bases and J by 1 base, and 16 bases separated the two germline ends. The CDR3 nucleotides read TGTGCCAGTAGACCGGCAGGGGTTAGAAGCAATCAGCCCCAGCATTTT. It encodes CASRPAGVRSNQPQHF.

For this clonotype: A much larger clone is a single base away; this may be a read error. V usage is TRBV20-1 and J usage is TRBJ1-5; D may be TRBD1 (6 bases). The CDR3 has 13 residues. Germline CDR1 is DFQATT and CDR2 is SNEGSKA (reference sequence). The CDR3 loop is CGASGGLGQPQHF. The CDR3 nucleotides read TGCGGTGCTAGTGGGGGGCTCGGGCAGCCCCAGCATTTT.

The rearrangement joins TRBV5-1 to TRBJ1-4, with D unresolved. Germline V CDR1 and CDR2: SGHRS, YFSETQ. Between the trimmed V and J ends, which lost 2 bases and 4 bases, there was a span of 9 bases. The CDR3 has 14 amino acids. This CDR3 is CASSFASNNEKLFF. The DNA for the CDR3 is TGCGCCAGCAGCTTCGCCAGCAATAATGAAAAACTGTTTTTT.

Ten or more counts support this clonotype. The gene calls are TRBV5-1 and TRBJ1-6; D not resolved. V lost 3 bases and J 8 bases, leaving 6 bases between the germline ends. Germline lookup yields CDR1 SGHRS and CDR2 YFSETQ. This CDR3 spans 12 amino acids. The CDR3 reads CASSSTDSPLHF. The CDR3 DNA is TGCGCCAGCAGCTCGACGGATTCACCCCTCCACTTT.

There are many counts of this clonotype. This chain uses TRBV7-6 with TRBJ1-1; 8 bases line up with TRBD1. V trimming: 6 bases; J trimming: 1 base; junction bases outside the gene matches: 10. The CDR3 is 16 residues long. Germline V lookup: CDR1 SGHVS, CDR2 FNYEAQ. CDR3 sequence: CASSPFPGTGNTEAFF. CDR3 nucleotides: TGTGCCAGCAGTCCTTTTCCCGGGACAGGGAACACTGAAGCTTTCTTT.

This clonotype was seen at least ten times. The rearrangement joins TRBV19 to TRBJ2-7; D call uncertain. Trimming shortened V by 8 bases and J by 6 bases, and 23 bases separated the two germline ends. The germline CDR1 and CDR2 sequences are LNHDA and SQIVND (reference sequence). This CDR3 contains 15 residues. CDR3 DNA: TGTGCCAGTCGCGCGAGATCGACTCGCTCTACCGAGCAGTACTTC. It translates to CASRARSTRSTEQYF. Together with reference TRBV19 and TRBJ2-7, the CDR3 gives the full variable domain: DGGITQSPKYLFRKEGQNVTLSCEQNLNHDAMYWYRQDPGQGLRLIYYSQIVNDFQKGDIAEGYSVSREKKESFPLTVTSAQKNPTAFYLCASRARSTRSTEQYFGPGTRLTVT.

CDR3 amino acids: CATSDPRGDSGEQFF. The CDR3 region has the DNA TGTGCCACCAGTGATCCGCGGGGGGATTCGGGTGAGCAGTTCTTC. The chain has TRBV24-1 and TRBJ2-1, with TRBD2 matching 8 bases. The J segment lost 9 bases and the V segment lost 3 bases, leaving 9 bases of the junction unmatched. Germline values: CDR1 KGHDR, CDR2 SFDVKD. This CDR3 spans 15 amino acids.